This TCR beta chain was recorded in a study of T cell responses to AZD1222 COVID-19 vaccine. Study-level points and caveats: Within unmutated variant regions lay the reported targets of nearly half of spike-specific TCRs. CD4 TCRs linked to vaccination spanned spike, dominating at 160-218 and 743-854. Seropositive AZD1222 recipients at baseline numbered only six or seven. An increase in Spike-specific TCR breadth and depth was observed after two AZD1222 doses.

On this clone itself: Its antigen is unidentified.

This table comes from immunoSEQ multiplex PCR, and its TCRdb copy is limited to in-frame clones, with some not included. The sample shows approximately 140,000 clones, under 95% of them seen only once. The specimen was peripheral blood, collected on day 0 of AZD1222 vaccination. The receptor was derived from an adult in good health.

CDR3 sequence: CASSQDGLMGHNEQFF. In DNA, the CDR3 is TGTGCCAGCAGCCAAGATGGGTTGATGGGCCACAATGAGCAGTTCTTC. The chain carries TRBV3-1 (or the pseudogene TRBV3-2) and TRBJ2-1; D remains ambiguous. There are 16 residues in the CDR3. Trimming shortened V by 0 bases and J by 5 bases, and 14 bases separated the two germline ends. Germline CDR1 reads LGHDT; CDR2 reads YNNKEL (reference sequence).